A selection of T cell receptor beta chains follows, all from one sample in a study of regulatory and conventional T cells in RAG deficiency. TCRdb's copy holds only in-frame clones and misses some; the assay was immunoSEQ multiplex PCR. The table includes tens of thousands of clones, about 90% detected once. These data were also reused for a study on regulatory T cells.

Sequenced sample: Tregs sorted from blood. All receptors derive from a human donor in good health. CDR3s include the opening cysteine and the closing phenylalanine or tryptophan. A D gene is named only where the DNA matches it firmly. Only part of the rows carry a size: once, few, many, or a class if the clone is expanded.

TRBJ2-2 few TRBD1 TRBV19 CATSPGTANTGELFF TGTGCCACGAGTCCTGGGACAGCTAACACCGGGGAGCTGTTTTTT
TRBJ1-1 - TRBD1 TRBV5-8 CASRRLRGAHTEAFF TGTGCCAGCAGGCGACTCAGGGGGGCTCACACTGAAGCTTTCTTT
TRBJ1-2 - - TRBV29-1 CSGLTGRGNYGYTF TGCAGCGGTCTTACTGGCCGGGGAAACTATGGCTACACCTTC
TRBJ1-2 - - TRBV27 CASSLLGQGLLYGYTF TGTGCCAGCAGTTTATTAGGGCAGGGCCTACTTTATGGCTACACCTTC
TRBJ2-7 - TRBD1 TRBV7-2 CASSRRFRDRDEQYF TGTGCCAGCAGCCGGAGGTTCCGGGACAGGGACGAGCAGTACTTC
TRBJ2-5 - TRBD1 TRBV5-1 CASSTGQGQETQYF TGCGCCAGCAGCACGGGACAGGGCCAAGAGACCCAGTACTTC
TRBJ1-1 - - TRBV6-6 CASSYGGLNTEAFF TGTGCCAGCAGTTACGGGGGATTGAACACTGAAGCTTTCTTT
TRBJ2-3 - - TRBV7-9 CASSLGPRGRTDTQYF TGTGCCAGCAGCTTAGGGCCGCGGGGGCGCACAGATACGCAGTATTTT
TRBJ2-1 - - TRBV7-8 CASSLGPRYNEQFF TGTGCCAGCAGCTTAGGCCCCAGATACAATGAGCAGTTCTTC
TRBJ2-1 - - TRBV5-1 CASSSKTAMGYNEQFF TGCGCCAGCAGCTCCAAGACAGCTATGGGGTACAATGAGCAGTTCTTC
TRBJ1-1 - - TRBV6-5 CASSYSFLGGPEAFF TGTGCCAGCAGTTACTCGTTTCTGGGGGGCCCTGAAGCTTTCTTT
TRBJ2-7 once - TRBV6-5 CASSYEGLYEQYF TGTGCCAGCAGTTACGAGGGGTTGTACGAGCAGTACTTC
TRBJ2-2 - TRBD2 TRBV7-8 CASRRPAGENTGELFF TGTGCCAGCAGGCGTCCGGCGGGGGAAAACACCGGGGAGCTGTTTTTT